The 21 T cell receptor beta chains in this list originate from one sample, sequenced in a study of blood T cell repertoires in COVID-19. Measured with immunoSEQ multiplex PCR; TCRdb has only the in-frame clones, and not every one. The sample holds 350,000 or so clones, roughly 89% seen once. Sequenced: peripheral blood. The receptors come from a woman aged 60-75 years with COVID-19, enrolled during active disease.

The rearrangement uses TRBV7-3 and TRBJ2-5, with 7 bases matching TRBD2. The germline V gene encodes CDR1 SGHTA and CDR2 FQGTGA. V was pared by 5 bases and J by 4 bases, with 13 bases of the junction left unmatched. CDR3 length: 16 amino acids. The CDR3 here is CASSLLGVSGLETQYF. Written as DNA, the CDR3 is TGTGCCAGCAGCCTACTTGGAGTTAGCGGGCTAGAGACCCAGTACTTC. The whole variable domain, remainder taken from reference TRBV7-3 and TRBJ2-5, is GAGVSQTPSNKVTEKGKYVELRCDPISGHTALYWYRQSLGQGPEFLIYFQGTGAADDSGLPNDRFFAVRPEGSVSTLKIQRTERGDSAVYLCASSLLGVSGLETQYFGPGTRLLVL.

V usage is TRBV3-1 (or the pseudogene TRBV3-2) and J usage is TRBJ1-6; 8 nucleotides align to TRBD1. The CDR3 is 15 amino acids. Germline CDR1 and CDR2: LGHDT and YNNKEL (reference sequence). The V and J ends lost 2 bases and 5 bases, in that order; junction bases with no gene match: 2. The CDR3 region has the DNA TGTGCCAGCAGCCAACGGACAGGGAATAATTCACCCCTCCACTTT. Protein product: CASSQRTGNNSPLHF.

Remarks on this clone: This sample includes further DNA sequences coding for the same CDR3. The chain joins TRBV28 to TRBJ2-7; 8 nucleotides line up with TRBD2. Looked up from germline, CDR1 is MDHEN and CDR2 is SYDVKM. There are 16 residues in the CDR3. With 5 bases clipped from V and 7 bases from J, the junction kept 16 bases outside the gene matches. The CDR3 sequence: CASSTGGQGKSWEQYF. In DNA, the CDR3 is TGTGCCAGCAGTACGGGGGGGCAGGGGAAATCGTGGGAGCAGTACTTC.

This sequence joins TRBV6-5 and TRBJ1-3, with 10 bases fitting TRBD1. The CDR3 loop spans 15 amino acids. Germline assignment: CDR1 MNHEY and CDR2 SVGAGI. The V and J ends lost 6 bases and 4 bases, in that order; junction bases with no gene match: 6. The CDR3 DNA reads as TGTGCCAGCAGCCGGGACAGGGGATCCGGAAACACCATATATTTT. Translated, it gives CASSRDRGSGNTIYF.

The chain joins TRBV5-1 to TRBJ1-1; TRBD1 aligns across 7 bases. V was clipped by 0 bases and J by 10 bases; unmatched bases: 12. CDR1 is SGHRS, CDR2 YFSETQ, per germline. The CDR3 runs to 15 residues. The CDR3, as DNA: TGCGCCAGCAGCTTGGAATCTACAGGGGCTCGGGGAGCTTTCTTT. Translating it yields CASSLESTGARGAFF.

The chain joins TRBV5-4 to TRBJ2-1, with TRBD2 matching 8 bases. Germline CDR1 SGHNT, CDR2 YYREEE (reference sequence). The CDR3 runs 15 residues. V dropped 2 bases and J dropped 5; count of bases not matched to a gene: 6. The CDR3 DNA is TGTGCCAGCAGCTTAGACGGGGGGGCTGACAATGAGCAGTTCTTC. Residues: CASSLDGGADNEQFF.

The V call is TRBV5-1, the J call TRBJ2-3; a weak D match, TRBD2 (5 bases). The ends were cut back, 0 bases at V and 1 base at J, with 9 bases in the middle. Germline V gene lookup returns CDR1 SGHRS and CDR2 YFSETQ. This CDR3 is 15 amino acids long. CDR3 loop: CASSLVRTGTDTQYF. In DNA, the CDR3 is TGCGCCAGCAGCTTGGTGAGGACTGGCACAGATACGCAGTATTTT.

The chain couples TRBV7-2 to TRBJ2-4; D might be TRBD2 (5 bases). This CDR3 is 15 amino acids long. Germline-derived CDR1 and CDR2 are SGHTA and FQGNSA. Trimming took 2 bases from V and 1 from J, leaving 9 bases between them. The CDR3 bases are TGTGCCAGCAGCTTATTTCGGGGTGCCAAAAACATTCAGTACTTC. Its protein product is CASSLFRGAKNIQYF. Looking up the rest from reference TRBV7-2 and TRBJ2-4 gives the full variable domain: GAGVSQSPSNKVTEKGKDVELRCDPISGHTALYWYRQSLGQGLEFLIYFQGNSAPDKSGLPSDRFSAERTGGSVSTLTIQRTQQEDSAVYLCASSLFRGAKNIQYFGAGTRLSVL.

This clone was found a few times. The genes are TRBV7-9 and TRBJ1-2; tentative D call: TRBD1 (6 bases). Trimming pared 4 bases from V and 4 bases from J, leaving 22 bases between. The CDR3 extends over 17 amino acids. The V gene's germline CDR1 is SEHNR and CDR2 FQNEAQ (reference sequence). CDR3 sequence (DNA): TGTGCCAGCAGCTCCTATCCGGGGGGCCAACGACTCTATGGCTACACCTTC. It translates to CASSSYPGGQRLYGYTF.

The chain is built from TRBV27 and TRBJ2-2, with D maybe TRBD1 (5 bases). This CDR3 is built from 17 residues. Germline V gives CDR1 MNHEY, CDR2 SMNVEV (reference sequence). The V end lost 3 bases, the J end lost 0 bases, and 14 bases lay between the germline ends. The CDR3 bases are TGTGCCAGCAGTTTGTTAGGGGCCAGTGCGAACACCGGGGAGCTGTTTTTT. This translates into CASSLLGASANTGELFF.

This clone was counted once. The chain recombines TRBV7-9 with TRBJ1-2; TRBD1 matches at 7 bases. The CDR3 is 13 amino acids. J was trimmed by 5 bases and V by 5 bases; bases with no gene match: 5. The germline CDR1 and CDR2 sequences are SEHNR and FQNEAQ (reference sequence). CDR3 protein: CASSPRGPYGYTF. CDR3 DNA: TGTGCCAGCAGCCCTAGGGGGCCGTATGGCTACACCTTC.

J is TRBJ1-1 and V is TRBV5-6; possibly TRBD1 for D (6 bases). The CDR3 is 14 residues long. Per the germline V gene, CDR1 is SGHDT and CDR2 is YYEEEE. Deletions cut 3 bases from V and 2 bases from J, with 11 bases between. DNA for the CDR3: TGTGCCAGCAGCTCAACAGGGTTTAACACTGAAGCTTTCTTT. This sequence encodes CASSSTGFNTEAFF.

The chain is built from TRBV19 and TRBJ1-5; the D gene is possibly TRBD1 (5 bases). This CDR3 region has 15 residues. With 4 bases removed from V and 1 base from J, the gap between germline ends came to 11 bases. Germline CDR1 reads LNHDA; CDR2 reads SQIVND (reference sequence). CDR3 nucleotide sequence: TGTGCCAGTAGTACGACGGGGGGGAGCAATCAGCCCCAGCATTTT. Translating gives CASSTTGGSNQPQHF. Based on the CDR3 plus reference TRBV19 and TRBJ1-5, the full variable domain is DGGITQSPKYLFRKEGQNVTLSCEQNLNHDAMYWYRQDPGQGLRLIYYSQIVNDFQKGDIAEGYSVSREKKESFPLTVTSAQKNPTAFYLCASSTTGGSNQPQHFGDGTRLSIL.

The chain couples TRBV7-2 to TRBJ1-2; maybe TRBD1 (5 bases). V lost 0 bases and J lost 2, with 13 bases in between. The CDR3 totals 16 residues. Per the germline V gene, CDR1 is SGHTA and CDR2 is FQGNSA. The chain's CDR3 is CASSLALFPGNYGYTF. In DNA, the CDR3 is TGTGCCAGCAGCTTAGCGCTCTTCCCAGGGAACTATGGCTACACCTTC.

The sample holds one count of this clone. The rearrangement links TRBV4-1 to TRBJ2-2, with D tentatively TRBD1 (5 bases). Trimming took off 9 bases at V and 5 bases at J, with 7 bases between the two ends. The CDR3 covers 11 residues. Germline CDR1 and CDR2: MGHRA and YSYEKL. Here the CDR3 DNA reads TGCGCCAGTCAGGGTACCGGGGAGCTGTTTTTT. Amino acid sequence: CASQGTGELFF.

The chain is built from TRBV6-2 or TRBV6-3 and TRBJ1-1; a weak D match, TRBD1 (6 bases). CDR3 length: 15 residues. The germline V and J ends were trimmed by 2 bases and 4 bases, with 14 bases remaining between them. Germline lookup yields CDR1 MNHEY and CDR2 SVGEGT. The CDR3 sequence is CASSYTGKRTTEAFF. CDR3 sequence (DNA): TGTGCCAGCAGTTACACAGGGAAGAGGACCACTGAAGCTTTCTTT.

The rearrangement joins TRBV30 to TRBJ1-2, with D hard to call. The CDR3 has 14 amino acids. The germline V and J ends were trimmed by 0 bases and 2 bases, with 10 bases remaining between them. Germline values: CDR1 GTSNPN, CDR2 SVGIG (reference sequence). The CDR3 nucleotides are TGTGCCTGGAGTGTAATGGCGGGAAACTATGGCTACACCTTC. As protein: CAWSVMAGNYGYTF. Using reference TRBV30 and TRBJ1-2 for the parts outside the CDR3, the full variable domain is SQTIHQWPATLVQPVGSPLSLECTVEGTSNPNLYWYRQAAGRGLQLLFYSVGIGQISSEVPQNLSASRPQDRQFILSSKKLLLSDSGFYLCAWSVMAGNYGYTFGSGTRLTVV.

The chain joins TRBV28 to TRBJ1-6, with a weak D call TRBD1 (6 bases). The V end was cut by 2 bases, the J end by 0 bases, with 17 bases between. This CDR3 spans 19 amino acids. Germline V gene lookup returns CDR1 MDHEN and CDR2 SYDVKM. The chain's CDR3 is CASSLRTGKKSSYNSPLHF. CDR3 coding DNA: TGTGCCAGCAGTTTACGAACAGGGAAGAAGAGCTCCTATAATTCACCCCTCCACTTT.

This rearrangement joins TRBV5-1 to TRBJ2-7; maybe TRBD1 (6 bases). Trimming took 1 base from V and 6 from J, leaving 17 bases between them. This CDR3 contains 15 residues. The germline V gene has CDR1 SGHRS and CDR2 YFSETQ. The CDR3 coding sequence is TGCGCCAGCAGCTTGTGGACAGAACGGGCTCCCGAGCAGTACTTC. Its protein product is CASSLWTERAPEQYF.

The gene calls are TRBV6-2 or TRBV6-3 and TRBJ2-7, with TRBD2 matching 8 bases. The J segment lost 2 bases and the V segment lost 2 bases, leaving 5 bases of the junction unmatched. The CDR3 has 15 amino acids. The germline V gene encodes CDR1 MNHEY and CDR2 SVGEGT. CDR3 amino acids: CASSYGTGGTYEQYF. The CDR3 DNA follows: TGTGCCAGCAGTTACGGAACGGGGGGGACCTACGAGCAGTACTTC.

This chain uses TRBV5-4 with TRBJ1-6; 10 bases align to TRBD1. The CDR3 totals 17 residues. CDR1 is SGHNT and CDR2 is YYREEE in the germline V gene (reference sequence). The trim removed 4 bases at V and 2 bases at J, leaving 6 bases unmatched. The DNA for the CDR3 is TGTGCCAGCAGCCCGGGACAGGGGATGGCCTATAATTCACCCCTCCACTTT. Translated: CASSPGQGMAYNSPLHF.